This T cell receptor (beta chain) was sequenced in a study of regulatory T cells in long-lasting Graves disease. The authors built TCR beta libraries using iRepertoire HTBI primers and Arm-PCR of CDR3 regions. One entry per CDR3 protein, called by TCRdb with MiXCR from the multiplex PCR reads. The profile shows 400,000 to 500,000 distinct CDR3 sequences, about a sixth of them singletons. This clonotype was counted ten times or more. At one of its ends the junction is not consistent with the germline gene, which may arise from a read error. Germline CDR1 is SSHAT and CDR2 is FNYEAQ (reference sequence). CDR3 size: 15 residues. Time point in this sample: newly diagnosed GD, antithyroid drugs for less than 3 months. The TCR library was prepared using RNA isolated from PBMCs. These sequences were also reported in another study, on T cells in Graves' hyperthyroidism and ophthalmopathy. That paper states: During a first-round RT-PCR of the TCR CDR3, the HTBI primer set was used.

This rearrangement joins TRBV7-7 to TRBJ2-5, with 8 bases that match TRBD2. The material sequenced was peripheral blood mononuclear cells (PBMCs), taken at new diagnosis, from a patient treated with antithyroid drugs. The clonotype was recovered from a woman under 40 with Graves disease. CDR3 sequence: CASSLVAGRVETQYF. In DNA form, the CDR3 reads TGTGCTAGCAGCTTAGTAGCGGGACGGGTGGAGACCCAGTACTTC. Full variable domain (rest looked up from reference TRBV7-7 and TRBJ2-5): GAGVSQSPRYKVTKRGQDVTLRCDPISSHATLYWYQQALGQGPEFLTYFNYEAQPDKSGLPSDRFSAERPEGSISTLTIQRTEQRDSAMYRCASSLVAGRVETQYFGPGTRLLVL.